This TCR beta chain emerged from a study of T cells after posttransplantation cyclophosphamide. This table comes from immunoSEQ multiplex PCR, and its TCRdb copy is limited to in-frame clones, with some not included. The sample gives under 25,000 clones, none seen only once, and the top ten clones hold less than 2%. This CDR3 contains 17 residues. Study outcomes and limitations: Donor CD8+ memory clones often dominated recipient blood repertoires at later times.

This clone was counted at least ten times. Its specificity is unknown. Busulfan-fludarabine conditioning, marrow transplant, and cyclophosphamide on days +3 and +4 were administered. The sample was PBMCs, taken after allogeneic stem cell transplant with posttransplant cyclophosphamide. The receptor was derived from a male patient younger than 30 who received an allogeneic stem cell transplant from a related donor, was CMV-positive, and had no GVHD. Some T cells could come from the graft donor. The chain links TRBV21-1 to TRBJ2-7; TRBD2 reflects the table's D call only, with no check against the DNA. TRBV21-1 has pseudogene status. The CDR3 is CASSKPGTSGRYYEQYF. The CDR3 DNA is TGTGCCAGCAGCAAGCCTGGGACTAGCGGGAGATACTACGAGCAGTACTTC.